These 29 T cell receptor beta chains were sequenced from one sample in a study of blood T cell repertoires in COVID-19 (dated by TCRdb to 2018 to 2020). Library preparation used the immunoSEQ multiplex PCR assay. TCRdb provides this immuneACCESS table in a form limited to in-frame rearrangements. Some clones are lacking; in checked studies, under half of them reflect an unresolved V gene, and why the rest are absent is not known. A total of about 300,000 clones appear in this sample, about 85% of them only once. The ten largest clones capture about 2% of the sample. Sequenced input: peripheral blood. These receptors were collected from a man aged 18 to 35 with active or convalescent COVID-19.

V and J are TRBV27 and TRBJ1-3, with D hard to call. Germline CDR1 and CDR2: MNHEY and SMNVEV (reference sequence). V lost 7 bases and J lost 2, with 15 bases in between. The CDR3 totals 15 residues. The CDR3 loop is CASTDGGYAGNTIYF. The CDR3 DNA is TGTGCCAGCACCGATGGCGGGTATGCTGGAAACACCATATATTTT.

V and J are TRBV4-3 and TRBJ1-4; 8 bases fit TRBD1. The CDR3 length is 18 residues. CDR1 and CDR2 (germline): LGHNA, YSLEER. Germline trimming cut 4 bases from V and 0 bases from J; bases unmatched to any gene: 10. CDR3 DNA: TGCGCCAGCAGCCTAAGCAGGGGGCGCGGGGCAACTAATGAAAAACTGTTTTTT. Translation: CASSLSRGRGATNEKLFF.

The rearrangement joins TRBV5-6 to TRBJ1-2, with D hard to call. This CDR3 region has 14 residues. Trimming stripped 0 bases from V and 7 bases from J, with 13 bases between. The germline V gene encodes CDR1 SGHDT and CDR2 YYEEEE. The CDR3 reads CASSLGGSMVGYTF. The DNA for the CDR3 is TGTGCCAGCAGCTTGGGTGGCAGTATGGTTGGCTACACCTTC. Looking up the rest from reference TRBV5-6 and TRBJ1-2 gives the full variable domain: DAGVTQSPTHLIKTRGQQVTLRCSPKSGHDTVSWYQQALGQGPQFIFQYYEEEERQRGNFPDRFSGHQFPNYSSELNVNALLLGDSALYLCASSLGGSMVGYTFGSGTRLTVV.

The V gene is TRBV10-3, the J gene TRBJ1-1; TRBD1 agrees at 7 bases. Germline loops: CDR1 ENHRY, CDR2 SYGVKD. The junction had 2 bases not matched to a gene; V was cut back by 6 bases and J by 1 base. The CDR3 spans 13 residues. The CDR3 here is CAISRTGNTEAFF. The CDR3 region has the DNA TGTGCCATCAGCCGGACAGGGAACACTGAAGCTTTCTTT.

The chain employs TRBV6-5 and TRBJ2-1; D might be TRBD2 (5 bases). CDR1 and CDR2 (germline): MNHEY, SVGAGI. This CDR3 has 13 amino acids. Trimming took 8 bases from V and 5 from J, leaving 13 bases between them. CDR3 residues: CASGGARDNEQFF. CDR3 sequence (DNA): TGTGCCAGCGGAGGAGCTCGAGACAATGAGCAGTTCTTC.

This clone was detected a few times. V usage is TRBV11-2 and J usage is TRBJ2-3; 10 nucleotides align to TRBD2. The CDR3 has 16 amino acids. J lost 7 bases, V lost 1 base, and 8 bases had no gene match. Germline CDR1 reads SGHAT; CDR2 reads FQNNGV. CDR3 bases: TGTGCCAGCAGCTTAGTGAGGAGCGGGGGGGTCAATACGCAGTATTTT. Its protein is CASSLVRSGGVNTQYF.

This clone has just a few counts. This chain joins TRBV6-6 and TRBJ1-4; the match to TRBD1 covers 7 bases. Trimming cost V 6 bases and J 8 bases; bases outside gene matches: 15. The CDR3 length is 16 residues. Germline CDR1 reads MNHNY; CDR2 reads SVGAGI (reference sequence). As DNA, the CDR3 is TGTGCCAGCAGCCACTGGGACAGCCCAGAGACGGAAAAACTGTTTTTT. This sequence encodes CASSHWDSPETEKLFF.

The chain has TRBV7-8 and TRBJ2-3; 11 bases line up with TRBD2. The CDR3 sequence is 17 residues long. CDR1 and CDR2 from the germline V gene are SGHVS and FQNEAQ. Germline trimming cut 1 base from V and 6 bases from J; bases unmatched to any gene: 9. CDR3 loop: CASSLVPTSGIRDTQYF. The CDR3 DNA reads TGTGCCAGCAGCTTAGTCCCGACTAGCGGGATTAGGGATACGCAGTATTTT.

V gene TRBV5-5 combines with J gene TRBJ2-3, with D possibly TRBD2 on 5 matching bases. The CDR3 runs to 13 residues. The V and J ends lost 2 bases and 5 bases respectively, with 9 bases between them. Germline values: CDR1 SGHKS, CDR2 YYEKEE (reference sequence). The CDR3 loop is CASSFWRRDTQYF. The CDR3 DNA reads TGTGCCAGCAGCTTCTGGAGGAGAGATACGCAGTATTTT.

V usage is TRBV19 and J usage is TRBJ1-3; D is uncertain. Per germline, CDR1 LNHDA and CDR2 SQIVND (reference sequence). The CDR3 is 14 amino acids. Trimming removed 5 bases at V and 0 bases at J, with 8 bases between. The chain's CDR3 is CASSFRVSGNTIYF. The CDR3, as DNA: TGTGCCAGTAGTTTCCGCGTCTCTGGAAACACCATATATTTT.

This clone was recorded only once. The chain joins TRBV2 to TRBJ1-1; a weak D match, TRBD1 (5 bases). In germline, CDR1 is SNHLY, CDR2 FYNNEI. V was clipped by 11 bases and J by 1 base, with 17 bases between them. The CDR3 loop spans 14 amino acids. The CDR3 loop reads CALRGVGRNTEAFF. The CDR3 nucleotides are TGTGCCCTGCGGGGGGTGGGGCGGAACACTGAAGCTTTCTTT.

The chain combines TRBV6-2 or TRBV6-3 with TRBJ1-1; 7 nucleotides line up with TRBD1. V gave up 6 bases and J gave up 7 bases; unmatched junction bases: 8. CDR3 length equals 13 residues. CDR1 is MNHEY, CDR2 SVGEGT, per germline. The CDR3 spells CASRPTGTVEAFF. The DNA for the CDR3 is TGTGCCAGCAGACCTACCGGGACAGTTGAAGCTTTCTTT.

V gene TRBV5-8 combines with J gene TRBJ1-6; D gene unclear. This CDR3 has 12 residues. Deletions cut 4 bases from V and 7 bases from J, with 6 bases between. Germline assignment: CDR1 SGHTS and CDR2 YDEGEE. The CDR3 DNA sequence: TGTGCCAGCAGCCGGAGGAATTCACCCCTCCACTTT. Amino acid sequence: CASSRRNSPLHF.

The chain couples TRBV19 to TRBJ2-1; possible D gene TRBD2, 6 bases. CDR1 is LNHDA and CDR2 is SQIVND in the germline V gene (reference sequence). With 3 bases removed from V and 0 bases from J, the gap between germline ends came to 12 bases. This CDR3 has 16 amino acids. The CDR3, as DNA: TGTGCCAGTAGTATTATTAGCGGAAACTCCTACAATGAGCAGTTCTTC. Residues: CASSIISGNSYNEQFF.

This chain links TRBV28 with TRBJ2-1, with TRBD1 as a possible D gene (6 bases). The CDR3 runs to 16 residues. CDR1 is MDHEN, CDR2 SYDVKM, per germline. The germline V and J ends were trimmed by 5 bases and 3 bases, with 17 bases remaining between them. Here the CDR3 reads CASSPPQGFLYNEQFF. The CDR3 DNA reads TGTGCCAGCAGTCCCCCGCAGGGGTTCCTCTACAATGAGCAGTTCTTC.

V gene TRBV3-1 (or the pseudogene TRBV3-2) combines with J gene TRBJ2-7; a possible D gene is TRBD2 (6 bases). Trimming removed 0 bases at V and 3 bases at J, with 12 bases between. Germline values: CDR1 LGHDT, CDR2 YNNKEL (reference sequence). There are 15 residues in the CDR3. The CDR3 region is CASSQEGRDSYEQYF. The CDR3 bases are TGTGCCAGCAGCCAAGAGGGGCGGGATAGCTACGAGCAGTACTTC.

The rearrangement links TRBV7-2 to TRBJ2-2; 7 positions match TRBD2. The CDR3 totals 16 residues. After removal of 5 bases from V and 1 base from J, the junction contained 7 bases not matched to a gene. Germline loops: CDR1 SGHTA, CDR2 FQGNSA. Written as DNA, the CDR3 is TGTGCCAGCAGCCCATGGGGCGGGAGGAACACCGGGGAGCTGTTTTTT. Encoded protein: CASSPWGGRNTGELFF.

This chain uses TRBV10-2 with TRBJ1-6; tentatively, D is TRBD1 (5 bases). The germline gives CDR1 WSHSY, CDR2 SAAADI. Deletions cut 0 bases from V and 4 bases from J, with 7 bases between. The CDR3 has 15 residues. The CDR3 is CASSESSGYNSPLHF. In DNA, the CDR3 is TGCGCCAGCAGTGAGTCCTCAGGGTATAATTCACCCCTCCACTTT.

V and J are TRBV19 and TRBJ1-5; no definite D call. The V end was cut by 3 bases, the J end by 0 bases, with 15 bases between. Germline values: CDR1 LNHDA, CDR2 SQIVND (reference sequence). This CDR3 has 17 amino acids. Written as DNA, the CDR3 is TGTGCCAGTAGTATGGGTCTGGGAGGATATAGCAATCAGCCCCAGCATTTT. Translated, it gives CASSMGLGGYSNQPQHF.

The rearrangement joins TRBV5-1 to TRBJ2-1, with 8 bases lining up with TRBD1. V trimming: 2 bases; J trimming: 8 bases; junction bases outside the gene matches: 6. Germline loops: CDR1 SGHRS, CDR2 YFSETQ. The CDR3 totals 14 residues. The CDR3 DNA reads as TGCGCCAGCAGCTTCCAGGGGGCGGTGGATGAGCAGTTCTTC. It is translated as CASSFQGAVDEQFF.

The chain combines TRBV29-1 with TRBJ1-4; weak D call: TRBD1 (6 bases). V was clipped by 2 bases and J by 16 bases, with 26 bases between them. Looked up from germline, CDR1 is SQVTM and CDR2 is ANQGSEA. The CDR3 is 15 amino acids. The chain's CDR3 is CSVEWSGRGPDAGFF. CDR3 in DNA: TGCAGCGTTGAATGGAGTGGCAGGGGACCGGATGCTGGGTTTTTT.

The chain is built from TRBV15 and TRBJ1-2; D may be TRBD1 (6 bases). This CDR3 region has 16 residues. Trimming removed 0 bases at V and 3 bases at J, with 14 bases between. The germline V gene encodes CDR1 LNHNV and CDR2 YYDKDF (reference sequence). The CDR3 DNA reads TGTGCCACCAGCAGAGATCTAGCGGGGGGCGACTATGGCTACACCTTC. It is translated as CATSRDLAGGDYGYTF.

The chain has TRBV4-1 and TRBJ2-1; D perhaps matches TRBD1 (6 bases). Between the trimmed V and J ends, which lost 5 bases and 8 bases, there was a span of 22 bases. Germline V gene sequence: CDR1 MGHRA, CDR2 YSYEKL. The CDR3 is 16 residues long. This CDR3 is CASSSKGDPTWDEQFF. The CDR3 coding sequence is TGCGCCAGCAGCTCAAAGGGGGACCCGACGTGGGATGAGCAGTTCTTC.

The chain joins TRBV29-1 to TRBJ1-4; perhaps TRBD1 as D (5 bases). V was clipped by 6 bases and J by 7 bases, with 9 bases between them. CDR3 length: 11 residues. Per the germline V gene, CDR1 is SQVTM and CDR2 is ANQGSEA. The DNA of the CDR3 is TGCAGCGTGGAGGGGTCTGAAAAACTGTTTTTT. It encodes CSVEGSEKLFF.

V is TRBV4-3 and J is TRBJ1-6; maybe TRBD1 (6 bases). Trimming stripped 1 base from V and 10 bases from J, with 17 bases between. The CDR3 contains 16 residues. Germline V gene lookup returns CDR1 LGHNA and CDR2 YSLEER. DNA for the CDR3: TGCGCCAGCAGCCAAGGGGGGGGCAGGGTCCGGTCACCCCTCCACTTT. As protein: CASSQGGGRVRSPLHF.

The CDR3 DNA follows: TGTGCCAGCAGGGGGACAGGGGGCCGGGGTGGCTACACCTTC. Protein: CASRGTGGRGGYTF. V usage is TRBV6-5 and J usage is TRBJ1-2, with TRBD1 identical over 12 bases. With V trimmed by 6 bases and J by 7 bases, 6 bases remained unmatched. The CDR3 contains 14 residues. Germline values: CDR1 MNHEY, CDR2 SVGAGI.

The CDR3 nucleotides read TGCGCCAGCAGCCAAAAAACCGGGACTAGCGGCTACAATGAGCAGTTCTTC. This codes for CASSQKTGTSGYNEQFF. The chain couples TRBV4-3 to TRBJ2-1; 11 bases fit TRBD2. With V trimmed by 2 bases and J by 3 bases, 6 bases remained unmatched. The CDR3 extends over 17 amino acids. Germline values: CDR1 LGHNA, CDR2 YSLEER.

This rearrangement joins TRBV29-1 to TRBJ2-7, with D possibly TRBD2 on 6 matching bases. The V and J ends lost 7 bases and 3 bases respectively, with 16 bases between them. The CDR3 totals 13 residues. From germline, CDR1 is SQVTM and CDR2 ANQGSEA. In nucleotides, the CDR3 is TGCAGCGCACGGGGGATGGGGCGCTACGAGCAGTACTTC. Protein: CSARGMGRYEQYF.

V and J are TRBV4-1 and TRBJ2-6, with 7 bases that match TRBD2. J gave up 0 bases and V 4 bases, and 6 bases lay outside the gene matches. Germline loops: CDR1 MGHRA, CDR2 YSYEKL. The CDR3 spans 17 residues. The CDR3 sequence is CASSPWEGSSGANVLTF. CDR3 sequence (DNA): TGCGCCAGCAGCCCCTGGGAGGGGAGCTCTGGGGCCAACGTCCTGACTTTC.